The T cell receptor beta chain under discussion was sequenced for a study of blood T cell repertoires in COVID-19. V was trimmed by 1 base and J by 5 bases, leaving 15 bases between them. The length of the CDR3 is 16 residues. CDR1 is SEHNR and CDR2 is FQNEAQ in the germline V gene (reference sequence). Only in-frame clones appear in the TCRdb table, and some are missing; sequencing was by immunoSEQ multiplex PCR. The table includes over 200,000 clones, 92% detected once. The specimen sequenced was peripheral blood. The TCR comes from a man in his thirties or forties with acute or convalescent COVID-19. V and J are TRBV7-9 and TRBJ1-5, with a tentative D call TRBD1 (6 bases). The CDR3, as DNA: TGTGCCAGCAGCTTAGTGCTCCTGGACAGTCATCAGCCCCAGCATTTT. Encoded protein: CASSLVLLDSHQPQHF.